Below, one T cell receptor beta chain is given with its context. The sample holds many counts of this clone. There is no known antigen for this receptor. The read falls 3 residues short of the CDR3 end, and the missing part is taken from the germline J gene. Predominantly Caucasian heritage was noted among both the CVID patients and the healthy controls. Heparinized peripheral whole blood samples of about 4.5 to 8 ml were collected from each donor. Genomic DNA from adults with common variable immune deficiency (CVID) and from healthy adult controls was the source for sequencing TCRbeta CDR3 repertoires. A total of some 22 healthy adult volunteers (about twelve female and some 10 male; age range roughly 20 to 66 years, mean age approximately 35) were included in the control group. Diluted blood was subjected to density centrifugation over Hypaque 1077 or Ficoll-Paque for isolation of peripheral blood mononuclear cells. Genomic DNA was extracted from unsorted mononuclear cells by Qiagen column purification or by a centrifugation-based method.

CVID samples and control samples contributed equivalent amounts of genomic DNA as sequencing input. For every sample, a 60 bp segment covering the rearranged TCRbeta CDR3 region was amplified and then sequenced. The immunoSEQ assay, a bias-corrected multiplex PCR with high-throughput sequencing, was employed for TCRbeta amplification. Processing in the source paper ran as follows. Each unique nucleotide sequence was treated as a clone and annotated with V, D and J genes, copy number and frequency. Sequences were labeled productive if in frame, and non-productive if out of frame or containing stop codons. As previously described, clonality was computed from Shannon's entropy. The predicted amino acid sequences of productive clones were used to derive the mean CDR3 Kyte-Doolittle hydropathy. Using the R hclust function, scaled V gene usage was clustered hierarchically with Manhattan distance and complete linkage. Sharing of clones by CDR3 amino acid sequence was evaluated through resampling of 12 repertoires per group over 100 rounds. The repertoires were searched for around 72 published EBV-specific and 245 published CMV-specific TCRbeta sequences. Analysis left out two CVID samples that produced under 10,000 sequences, so some 45 CVID repertoires remained. Here the immuneACCESS table is served through TCRdb, limited to in-frame sequences with V and J called. Missing clones are a known gap in these copies; in checked studies unresolved V genes cover under half, and the rest lacks a known reason. The V and J calls and clone size come from that table; D and trimming were worked out from the DNA. The data for this sample show roughly 32,000 clones, each detected more than once. The ten largest clones represent 3.5% to 5.5% of the sample.

Taken from cysteine to phenylalanine, the CDR3 has 15 residues. Of the CDR3's DNA, 36 bases were read; they are in frame from base 1. CDR1 and CDR2 (SGHTA, FQGTGA) derive from the germline V gene. The data were obtained in a study of T cell clonality in common variable immunodeficiency (dated by TCRdb to between 2015 and 2016). The study at large found these results: Despite equal DNA input, controls averaged approximately 74,000 unique sequences per sample versus about 31,547 in CVID samples. Compared with healthy controls, CVID subjects showed increased TCRbeta clonality (t-test p = 0.018), a feature most characteristic of about a third of subjects. Fewer deletions and N-nucleotide insertions were reportedly observed in CVID TCRbeta sequences, and highly modified clones with 13 or more V deletions were reportedly absent from CVID TCRbeta sequences. CVID subjects shared fewer TCRbeta clones with each other than healthy controls did (p < 0.0001). Differences among patients in the CVID cohort limited the correlations between repertoire features and clinical complications. According to the authors, finding the cause of the higher clonality in CVID would require sequencing the repertoires of T cell subpopulations.

Here the chain combines TRBV7-3 and TRBJ2-4, with TRBD2 matching 11 junction bases. The specimen was peripheral blood mononuclear cells. This clonotype was sampled from a person aged 18 to 75 in good health. The encoded CDR3 is CASSLFPLAGVIQYF. The CDR3 DNA, read in part, is TGTGCCAGCAGCTTATTCCCACTAGCGGGAGTTATT.